This TCR beta chain came from a study of T-cell reconstitution after alpha-beta-depleted transplantation in children. Germline-derived CDR1 and CDR2 are SGHVS and FQNEAQ. The ends lost 6 bases at V and 9 bases at J; junction bases unmatched: 17. The CDR3 covers 15 residues. This clonotype was counted between two and nine times. Researchers prepared the TCRbeta library using unique molecular identifiers, the study reports. In TCRdb, the PCR reads were re-called with MiXCR into one record per CDR3 protein. The sample has a few hundred thousand distinct CDR3 sequences; approximately 9.5% are singletons. The sequencing used PBMCs from the stem cell graft donor, collected from the stem cell graft. The TCR originated in a human donor who donated a stem cell graft to a child with acute lymphoblastic leukemia. The chain combines TRBV7-8 with TRBJ2-7; TRBD2 agrees at 7 bases. CDR3 sequence reads: CASSHPGLQTTVQYF. The CDR3 bases are TGTGCCAGCAGTCATCCGGGACTACAAACTACGGTGCAGTACTTC.